This paragraph reports one T cell receptor (beta chain). As yet, its antigen is unknown. A read error may produce the germline difference seen at one junction end. The sample originates from a study of post-analysis software for immune sequencing data. Overall study context: Relapsing-remitting, secondary progressive and progressive-relapsing forms of multiple sclerosis all featured among disease courses. Study-level points and caveats: By F measure, samples from a shared preparation batch strongly co-clustered. Several TRBV segments, TRBV5-6, TRBV5-1 and TRBV20-1 among them, were found more frequent in patients than controls. Diversity measured as normalized Chao1 was significantly lower in multiple sclerosis patients than in controls.

Prepared TCR beta cDNA libraries contained unique molecular identifiers. T cells, roughly 1 to 10 million of them, yielded some 540,000 cDNA molecules. TCRdb reanalysed the PCR reads using MiXCR and keeps one entry per CDR3 protein. The top ten clones hold 0.5% to 0.6% of a sample with hundreds of thousands of distinct CDR3 sequences, approximately 30% of them seen once. Germline CDR1 MDHEN, CDR2 SYDVKM. CDR3 size: 15 residues. This TCR was recovered from a girl under 18 with multiple sclerosis. The V call is TRBV28, the J call TRBJ2-7, with D unclear. The sequencing sample was made of blood. CDR3 nucleotide sequence: TGTGCCAGCAGTCCCATCCGAACATCGCCCCACGAGCTGTACTTC. Protein: CASSPIRTSPHELYF.